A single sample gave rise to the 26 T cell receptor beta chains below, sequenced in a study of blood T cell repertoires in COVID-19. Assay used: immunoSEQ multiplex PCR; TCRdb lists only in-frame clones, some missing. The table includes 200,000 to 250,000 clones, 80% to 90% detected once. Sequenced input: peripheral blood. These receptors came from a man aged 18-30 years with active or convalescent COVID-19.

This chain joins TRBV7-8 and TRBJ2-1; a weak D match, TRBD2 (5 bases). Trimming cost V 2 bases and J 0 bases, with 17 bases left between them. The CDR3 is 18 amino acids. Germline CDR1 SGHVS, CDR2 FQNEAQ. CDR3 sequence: CASSLRNQRTNSYNEQFF. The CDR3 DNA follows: TGTGCCAGCAGCTTACGTAATCAGCGGACGAACTCCTACAATGAGCAGTTCTTC.

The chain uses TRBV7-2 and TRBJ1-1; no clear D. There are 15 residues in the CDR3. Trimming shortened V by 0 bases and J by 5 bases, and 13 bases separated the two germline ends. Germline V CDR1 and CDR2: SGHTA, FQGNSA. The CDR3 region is CASSLARFPGTEAFF. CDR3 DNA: TGTGCCAGCAGCTTAGCGCGGTTTCCCGGGACTGAAGCTTTCTTT.

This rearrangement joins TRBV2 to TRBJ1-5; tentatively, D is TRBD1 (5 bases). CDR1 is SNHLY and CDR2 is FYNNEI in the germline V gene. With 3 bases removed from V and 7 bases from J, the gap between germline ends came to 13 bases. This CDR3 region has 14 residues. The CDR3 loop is CASSDRAYGQPQHF. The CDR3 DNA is TGTGCCAGCAGTGACAGGGCGTACGGGCAGCCCCAGCATTTT.

Here the CDR3 reads CASSYIASGSYEQYF. The CDR3 nucleotides are TGTGCCAGCAGTTATATAGCTAGCGGGAGTTACGAGCAGTACTTC. The V call is TRBV27, the J call TRBJ2-7; 10 bases are shared with TRBD2. V trimming: 4 bases; J trimming: 4 bases; junction bases outside the gene matches: 7. Germline V gene sequence: CDR1 MNHEY, CDR2 SMNVEV (reference sequence). The CDR3 is 15 amino acids.

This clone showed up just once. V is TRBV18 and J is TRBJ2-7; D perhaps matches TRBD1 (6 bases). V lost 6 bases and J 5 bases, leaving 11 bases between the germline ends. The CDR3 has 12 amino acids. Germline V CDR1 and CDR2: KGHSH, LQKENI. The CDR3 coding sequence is TGTGCCAGCTCCGAGACAGGAGACGAGCAGTACTTC. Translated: CASSETGDEQYF.

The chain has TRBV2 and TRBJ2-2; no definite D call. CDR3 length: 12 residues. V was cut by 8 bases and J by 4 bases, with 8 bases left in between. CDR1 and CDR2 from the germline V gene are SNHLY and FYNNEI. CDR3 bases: TGTGCCAGCGGCCCGGGCACCGGGGAGCTGTTTTTT. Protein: CASGPGTGELFF.

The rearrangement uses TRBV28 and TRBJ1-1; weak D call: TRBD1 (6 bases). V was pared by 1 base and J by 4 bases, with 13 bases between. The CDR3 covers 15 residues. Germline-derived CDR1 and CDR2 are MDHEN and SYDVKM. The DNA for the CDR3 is TGTGCCAGCAGTTTATCAGGGAGGGGGGGCACTGAAGCTTTCTTT. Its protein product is CASSLSGRGGTEAFF.

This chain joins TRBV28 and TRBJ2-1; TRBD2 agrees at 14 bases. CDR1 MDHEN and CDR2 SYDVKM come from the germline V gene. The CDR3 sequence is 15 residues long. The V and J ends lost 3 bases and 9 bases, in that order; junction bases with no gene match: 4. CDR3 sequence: CASSFSGLAGVEQFF. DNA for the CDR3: TGTGCCAGCAGTTTCTCGGGACTAGCGGGAGTTGAGCAGTTCTTC.

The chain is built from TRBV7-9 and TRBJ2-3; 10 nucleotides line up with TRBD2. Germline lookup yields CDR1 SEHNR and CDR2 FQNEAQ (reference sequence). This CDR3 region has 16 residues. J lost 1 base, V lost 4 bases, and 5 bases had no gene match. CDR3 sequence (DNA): TGTGCCAGCAGCTCGCCCGGGACTAGCGGCACAGATACGCAGTATTTT. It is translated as CASSSPGTSGTDTQYF. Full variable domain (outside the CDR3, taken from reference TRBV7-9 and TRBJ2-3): DTGVSQNPRHKITKRGQNVTFRCDPISEHNRLYWYRQTLGQGPEFLTYFQNEAQLEKSRLLSDRFSAERPKGSFSTLEIQRTEQGDSAMYLCASSSPGTSGTDTQYFGPGTRLTVL.

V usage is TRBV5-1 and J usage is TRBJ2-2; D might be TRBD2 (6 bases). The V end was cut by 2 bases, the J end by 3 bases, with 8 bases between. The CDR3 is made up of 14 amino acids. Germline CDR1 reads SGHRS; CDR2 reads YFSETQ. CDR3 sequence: CASSFSGDTGELFF. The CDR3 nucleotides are TGCGCCAGCAGCTTTTCGGGGGACACCGGGGAGCTGTTTTTT. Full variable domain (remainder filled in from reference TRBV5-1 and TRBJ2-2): KAGVTQTPRYLIKTRGQQVTLSCSPISGHRSVSWYQQTPGQGLQFLFEYFSETQRNKGNFPGRFSGRQFSNSRSEMNVSTLELGDSALYLCASSFSGDTGELFFGEGSRLTVL.

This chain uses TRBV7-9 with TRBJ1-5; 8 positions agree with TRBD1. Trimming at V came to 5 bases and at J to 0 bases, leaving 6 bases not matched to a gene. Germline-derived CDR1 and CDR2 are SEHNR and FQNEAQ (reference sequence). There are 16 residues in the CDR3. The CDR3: CASSPTGEYSNQPQHF. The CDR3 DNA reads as TGTGCCAGCAGCCCGACAGGGGAGTATAGCAATCAGCCCCAGCATTTT.

The CDR3 protein is CASRENRGRVNTEAFF. CDR3 coding DNA: TGTGCCAGCAGGGAAAACAGGGGGCGGGTGAACACTGAAGCTTTCTTT. The chain has TRBV2 and TRBJ1-1; TRBD1 aligns across 9 bases. Germline lookup yields CDR1 SNHLY and CDR2 FYNNEI. J gave up 0 bases and V 6 bases, and 8 bases lay outside the gene matches. The CDR3 is 16 amino acids.

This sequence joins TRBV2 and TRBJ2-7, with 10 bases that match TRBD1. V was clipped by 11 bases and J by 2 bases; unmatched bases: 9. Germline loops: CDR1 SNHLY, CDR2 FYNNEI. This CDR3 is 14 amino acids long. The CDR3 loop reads CAGLGTGETYEQYF. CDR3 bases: TGTGCCGGATTAGGGACAGGGGAAACCTACGAGCAGTACTTC.

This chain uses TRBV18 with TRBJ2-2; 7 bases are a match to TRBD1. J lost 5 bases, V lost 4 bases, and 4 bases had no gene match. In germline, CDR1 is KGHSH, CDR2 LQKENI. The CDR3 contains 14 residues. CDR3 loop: CASSLLRGTGELFF. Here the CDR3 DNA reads TGTGCCAGCTCACTTCTCAGGGGGACCGGGGAGCTGTTTTTT.

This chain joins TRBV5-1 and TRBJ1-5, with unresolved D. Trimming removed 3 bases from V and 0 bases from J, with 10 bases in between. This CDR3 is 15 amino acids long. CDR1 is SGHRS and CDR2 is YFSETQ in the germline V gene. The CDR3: CASSSVPGSNQPQHF. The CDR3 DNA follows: TGCGCCAGCAGCTCCGTGCCAGGTAGCAATCAGCCCCAGCATTTT.

The DNA for the CDR3 is TGTGCCAGTACCCTGGGGGGTCATGCCTACAATGAGCAGTTCTTC. Translated, it gives CASTLGGHAYNEQFF. This chain uses TRBV19 with TRBJ2-1, with D perhaps matching TRBD2 (6 bases). The CDR3 extends over 15 amino acids. The germline V gene encodes CDR1 LNHDA and CDR2 SQIVND (reference sequence). Trimming shortened V by 7 bases and J by 2 bases, and 15 bases separated the two germline ends.

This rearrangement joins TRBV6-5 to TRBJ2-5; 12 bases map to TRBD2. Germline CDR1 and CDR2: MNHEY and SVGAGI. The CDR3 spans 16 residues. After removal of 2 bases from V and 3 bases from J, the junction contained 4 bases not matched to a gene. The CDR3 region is CASSYRRTSGKETQYF. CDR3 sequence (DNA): TGTGCCAGCAGTTACCGGAGGACTAGCGGGAAAGAGACCCAGTACTTC.

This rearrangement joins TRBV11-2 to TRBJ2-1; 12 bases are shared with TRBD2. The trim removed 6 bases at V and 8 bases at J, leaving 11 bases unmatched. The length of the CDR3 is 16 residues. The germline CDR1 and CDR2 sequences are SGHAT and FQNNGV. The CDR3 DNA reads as TGTGCCAGCAGAAATGTACGGACTAGCGGGAAGGATGAGCAGTTCTTC. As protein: CASRNVRTSGKDEQFF.

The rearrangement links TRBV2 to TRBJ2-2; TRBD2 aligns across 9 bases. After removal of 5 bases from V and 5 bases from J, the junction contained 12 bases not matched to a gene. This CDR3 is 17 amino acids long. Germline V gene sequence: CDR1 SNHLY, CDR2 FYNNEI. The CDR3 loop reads CASSLSGSVMWTGELFF. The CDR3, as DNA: TGTGCCAGCAGTCTTAGCGGGAGCGTCATGTGGACCGGGGAGCTGTTTTTT. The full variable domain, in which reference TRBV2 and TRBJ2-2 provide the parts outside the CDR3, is EPEVTQTPSHQVTQMGQEVILRCVPISNHLYFYWYRQILGQKVEFLVSFYNNEISEKSEIFDDQFSVERPDGSNFTLKIRSTKLEDSAMYFCASSLSGSVMWTGELFFGEGSRLTVL.

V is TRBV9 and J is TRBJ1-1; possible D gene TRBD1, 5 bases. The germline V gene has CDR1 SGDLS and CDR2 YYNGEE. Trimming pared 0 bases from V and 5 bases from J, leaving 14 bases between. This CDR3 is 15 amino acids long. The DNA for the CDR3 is TGTGCCAGCAGCGTAGACGGCAGGGCGCGGACTGAAGCTTTCTTT. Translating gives CASSVDGRARTEAFF.

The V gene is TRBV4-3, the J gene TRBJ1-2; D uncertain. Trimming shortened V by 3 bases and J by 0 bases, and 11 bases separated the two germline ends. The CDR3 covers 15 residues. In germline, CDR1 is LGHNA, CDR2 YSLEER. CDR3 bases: TGCGCCAGCAGCCACGTAGAGGCCCCTAACTATGGCTACACCTTC. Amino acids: CASSHVEAPNYGYTF.

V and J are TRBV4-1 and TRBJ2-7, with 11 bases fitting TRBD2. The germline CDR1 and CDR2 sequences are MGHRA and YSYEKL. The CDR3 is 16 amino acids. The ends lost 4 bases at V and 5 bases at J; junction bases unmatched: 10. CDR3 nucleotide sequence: TGCGCCAGCAGCCTTAGACTAGCGGGAAAGGAAGACGAGCAGTACTTC. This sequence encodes CASSLRLAGKEDEQYF.

Written as DNA, the CDR3 is TGTGCCAGCAGTTACAGGAGCTCTGGGGCCAACGTCCTGACTTTC. Translation: CASSYRSSGANVLTF. The chain links TRBV6-5 to TRBJ2-6; D is uncertain. V lost 2 bases to trimming and J lost 0 bases, with 5 bases between them. From germline, CDR1 is MNHEY and CDR2 SVGAGI. The CDR3 contains 15 residues.

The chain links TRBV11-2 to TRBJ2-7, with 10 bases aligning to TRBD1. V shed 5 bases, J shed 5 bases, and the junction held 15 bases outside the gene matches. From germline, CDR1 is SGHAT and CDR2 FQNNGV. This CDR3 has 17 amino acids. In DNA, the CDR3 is TGTGCCAGCAGCCCTTTCGTCCGGGACAGGGGCCCCCACGAGCAGTACTTC. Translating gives CASSPFVRDRGPHEQYF. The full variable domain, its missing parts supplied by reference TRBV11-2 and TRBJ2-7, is EAGVAQSPRYKIIEKRQSVAFWCNPISGHATLYWYQQILGQGPKLLIQFQNNGVVDDSQLPKDRFSAERLKGVDSTLKIQPAKLEDSAVYLCASSPFVRDRGPHEQYFGPGTRLTVT.

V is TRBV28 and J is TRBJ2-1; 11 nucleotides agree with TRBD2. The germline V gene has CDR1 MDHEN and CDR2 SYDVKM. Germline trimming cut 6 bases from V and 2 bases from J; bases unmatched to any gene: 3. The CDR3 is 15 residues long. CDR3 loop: CASRLAGVTYNEQFF. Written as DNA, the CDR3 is TGTGCCAGCAGACTAGCGGGAGTCACCTACAATGAGCAGTTCTTC.

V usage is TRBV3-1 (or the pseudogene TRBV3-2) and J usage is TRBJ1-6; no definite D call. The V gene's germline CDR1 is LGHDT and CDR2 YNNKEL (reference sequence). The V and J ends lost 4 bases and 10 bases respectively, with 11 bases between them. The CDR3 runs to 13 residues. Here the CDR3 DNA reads TGTGCCAGCAGCCTCCGGGAGGGATCACCCCTCCACTTT. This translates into CASSLREGSPLHF.